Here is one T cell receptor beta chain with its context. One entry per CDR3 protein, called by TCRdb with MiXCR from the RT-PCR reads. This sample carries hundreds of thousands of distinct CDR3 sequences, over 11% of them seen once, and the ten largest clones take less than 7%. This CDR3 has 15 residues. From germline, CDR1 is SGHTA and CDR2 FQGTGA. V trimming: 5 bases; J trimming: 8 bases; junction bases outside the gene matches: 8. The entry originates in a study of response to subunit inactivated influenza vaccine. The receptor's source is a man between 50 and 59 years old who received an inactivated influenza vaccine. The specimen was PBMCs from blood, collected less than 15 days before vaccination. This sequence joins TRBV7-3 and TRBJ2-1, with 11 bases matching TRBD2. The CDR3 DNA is TGTGCCAGCAGCCCGGCTAGCGGGAGGTTACATGAGCAGTTCTTC. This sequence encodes CASSPASGRLHEQFF.